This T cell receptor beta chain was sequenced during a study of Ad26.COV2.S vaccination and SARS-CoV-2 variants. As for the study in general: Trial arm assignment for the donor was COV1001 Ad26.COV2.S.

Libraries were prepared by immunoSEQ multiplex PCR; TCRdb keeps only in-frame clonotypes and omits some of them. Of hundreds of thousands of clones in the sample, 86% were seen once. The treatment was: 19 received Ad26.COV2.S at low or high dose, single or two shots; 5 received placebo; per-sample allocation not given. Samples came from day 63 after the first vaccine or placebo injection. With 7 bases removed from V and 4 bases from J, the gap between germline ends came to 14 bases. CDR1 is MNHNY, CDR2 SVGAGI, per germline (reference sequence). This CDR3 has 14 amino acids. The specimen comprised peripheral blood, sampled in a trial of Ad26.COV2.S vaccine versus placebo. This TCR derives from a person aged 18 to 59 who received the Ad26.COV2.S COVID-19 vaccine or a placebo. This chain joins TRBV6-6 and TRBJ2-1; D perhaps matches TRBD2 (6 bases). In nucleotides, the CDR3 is TGTGCCAGCACCGGAGGGGATCGTTACAATGAGCAGTTCTTC. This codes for CASTGGDRYNEQFF.